These 5 T cell receptor beta chains came from one sample sequenced in a study of cytotoxic CD8 clonotypes in ibrutinib-treated CLL. Sequencing used immunoSEQ multiplex PCR; TCRdb keeps in-frame clones, though not all of them. Among fewer than 90,000 clones listed, 68% were seen once. The specimen was PBMCs, collected after 12 months of ibrutinib treatment. The source is a human donor with chronic lymphocytic leukemia.

This clone was observed a few times. The V and J genes are TRBV25-1 and TRBJ1-6, with D uncertain. CDR3 size: 15 residues. V lost 4 bases and J lost 1, with 8 bases in between. Germline V gene sequence: CDR1 MGHDK, CDR2 SYGVNS. CDR3 region: CASSGGQSYNSPLHF. The CDR3 DNA is TGTGCCAGCAGTGGGGGTCAATCCTATAATTCACCCCTCCACTTT.

The chain combines TRBV7-9 with TRBJ2-2; D uncertain. Trimming removed 8 bases from V and 6 bases from J, with 13 bases in between. CDR3 size: 13 residues. Germline V CDR1 and CDR2: SEHNR, FQNEAQ (reference sequence). DNA of the CDR3: TGTGCCAGCCATGGTTTGGGGTCCGGGGAGCTGTTTTTT. This gives the protein CASHGLGSGELFF.

J is TRBJ2-1 and V is TRBV7-9; no clear D gene. With 1 base removed from V and 0 bases from J, the gap between germline ends came to 10 bases. CDR3 length: 16 residues. The V gene's germline CDR1 is SEHNR and CDR2 FQNEAQ (reference sequence). CDR3 amino acids: CASSLVVESSYNEQFF. CDR3 coding DNA: TGTGCCAGCAGCTTAGTGGTAGAGAGCTCCTACAATGAGCAGTTCTTC.

The CDR3 DNA follows: TGTGCCAGCTCACACACGGGACACCCTAGCACAGATACGCAGTATTTT. The encoded protein is CASSHTGHPSTDTQYF. The chain employs TRBV18 and TRBJ2-3; D perhaps matches TRBD1 (6 bases). The CDR3 is made up of 16 amino acids. CDR1 and CDR2 from the germline V gene are KGHSH and LQKENI. Trimming pared 4 bases from V and 0 bases from J, leaving 14 bases between.

The chain is built from TRBV15 and TRBJ1-5; 8 positions agree with TRBD1. The J segment lost 1 base and the V segment lost 1 base, leaving 12 bases of the junction unmatched. The CDR3 length is 19 residues. Germline-derived CDR1 and CDR2 are LNHNV and YYDKDF (reference sequence). The CDR3 DNA reads as TGTGCCACCAGCAGAGGAGGGGCAGGGGGCGCGGGCAGCAATCAGCCCCAGCATTTT. This codes for CATSRGGAGGAGSNQPQHF.